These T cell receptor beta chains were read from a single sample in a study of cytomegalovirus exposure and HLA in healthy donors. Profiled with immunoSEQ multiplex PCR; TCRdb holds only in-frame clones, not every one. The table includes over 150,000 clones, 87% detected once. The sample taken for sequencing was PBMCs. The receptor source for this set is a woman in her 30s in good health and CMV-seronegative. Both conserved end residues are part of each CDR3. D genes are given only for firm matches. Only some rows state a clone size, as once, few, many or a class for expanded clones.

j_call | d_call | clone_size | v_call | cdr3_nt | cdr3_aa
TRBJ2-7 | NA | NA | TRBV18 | TGTGCCAGCTCCCGTACGGGGAAATCCTACGAGCAGTACTTC | CASSRTGKSYEQYF
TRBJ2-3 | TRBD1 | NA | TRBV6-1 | TGTGCCGAAGGGGACAGGGCGGGAAGCACAGATACGCAGTATTTT | CAEGDRAGSTDTQYF
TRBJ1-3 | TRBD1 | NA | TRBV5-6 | TGTGCCAGCAGCTACCCCGACAGGGTCACAACTGGAAACACCATATATTTT | CASSYPDRVTTGNTIYF
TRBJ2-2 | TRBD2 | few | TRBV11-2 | TGTGCCAGCAGCCGCGGACTAGCGGGGTCGAACACCGGGGAGCTGTTTTTT | CASSRGLAGSNTGELFF
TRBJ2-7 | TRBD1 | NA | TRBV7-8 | TGTGCCAGCAGCTTCGGGGACAGGTGGTACGAGCAGTACTTC | CASSFGDRWYEQYF
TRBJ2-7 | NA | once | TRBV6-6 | TGTGCCAGCAGTTACGTGGAGGGCTCCTACGAGCAGTACTTC | CASSYVEGSYEQYF
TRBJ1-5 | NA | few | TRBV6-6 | TGTGCCAGTTCAGGGAATAGCAATCAGCCCCAGCATTTT | CASSGNSNQPQHF
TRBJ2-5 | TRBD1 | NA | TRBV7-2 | TGTGCCAGCAGCAAAAACCCGGGACAGGGTCGGGAGACCCAGTACTTC | CASSKNPGQGRETQYF
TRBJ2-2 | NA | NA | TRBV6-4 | TGTGCCAGCCGAGGCGGGACAGCCAACACCGGGGAGCTGTTTTTT | CASRGGTANTGELFF
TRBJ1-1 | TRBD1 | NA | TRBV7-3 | TGTGCCAGCAGCTCACAGGGGGGGAACACTGAAGCTTTCTTT | CASSSQGGNTEAFF
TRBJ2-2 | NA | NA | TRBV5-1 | TGCGCCAGCAGCTTGGAGAGCATGACCGGGGAGCTGTTTTTT | CASSLESMTGELFF
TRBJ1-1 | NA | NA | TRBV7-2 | TGTGCCAGCAGCCGAACGGTTTTAAGCGCTGAAGCTTTCTTT | CASSRTVLSAEAFF
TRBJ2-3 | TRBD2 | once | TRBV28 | TGTGCCGTTACTCCGGGACTAGCGGGAGGGGATACGCAGTATTTT | CAVTPGLAGGDTQYF
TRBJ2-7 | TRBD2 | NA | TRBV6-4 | TGTGCCAGCAGCCCACGCGGGGGTCCGGTAGTCTACGAGCAGTACTTC | CASSPRGGPVVYEQYF
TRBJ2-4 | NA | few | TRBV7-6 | TGTGCCAGCAGCCGAACTCCAACGGGGGACATTCAGTACTTC | CASSRTPTGDIQYF
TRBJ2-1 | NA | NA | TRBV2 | TGTGCCAGCAGGGGGGGGGCGGATGAGCAGTTCTTC | CASRGGADEQFF
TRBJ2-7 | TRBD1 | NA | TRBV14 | TGTGCCAGCAGCCACCGGACAGGGGGAGTATACGAGCAGTACTTC | CASSHRTGGVYEQYF
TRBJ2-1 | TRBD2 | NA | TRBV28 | TGTGCCAGCAGTTTAGCTAGCGGGGATTACAATGAGCAGTTCTTC | CASSLASGDYNEQFF
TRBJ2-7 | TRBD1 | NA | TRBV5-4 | TGTGCCAGCAGCGGGACAGGGCAAGCTCACGAGCAGTACTTC | CASSGTGQAHEQYF
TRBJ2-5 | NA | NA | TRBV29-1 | TGCAGCGTTGAATCCGCTAGGGGGGGCCAAGAGACCCAGTACTTC | CSVESARGGQETQYF
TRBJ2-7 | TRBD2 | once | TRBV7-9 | TGTTCCAGCAGCTTAGGGACTAGCGAGCAGTACTTC | CSSSLGTSEQYF
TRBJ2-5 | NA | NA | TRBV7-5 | TGTGTCAGAAGCTTAGGCCTCATACAGGACCAAGAGACCCAGTACTTC | CVRSLGLIQDQETQYF